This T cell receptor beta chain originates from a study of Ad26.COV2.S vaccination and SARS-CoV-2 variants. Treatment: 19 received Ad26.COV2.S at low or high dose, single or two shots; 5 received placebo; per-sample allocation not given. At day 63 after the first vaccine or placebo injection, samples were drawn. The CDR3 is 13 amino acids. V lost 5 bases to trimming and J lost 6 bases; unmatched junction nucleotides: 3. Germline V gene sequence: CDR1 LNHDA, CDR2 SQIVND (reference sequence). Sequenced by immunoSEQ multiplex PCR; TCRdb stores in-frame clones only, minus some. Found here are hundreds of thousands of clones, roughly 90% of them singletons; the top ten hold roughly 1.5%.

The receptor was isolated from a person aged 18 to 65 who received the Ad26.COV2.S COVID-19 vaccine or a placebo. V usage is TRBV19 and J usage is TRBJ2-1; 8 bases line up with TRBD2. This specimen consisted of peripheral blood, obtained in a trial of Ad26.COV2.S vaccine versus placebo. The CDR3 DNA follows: TGTGCCAGTAGTGTCGGGACTAGCAATGAGCAGTTCTTC. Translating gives CASSVGTSNEQFF.